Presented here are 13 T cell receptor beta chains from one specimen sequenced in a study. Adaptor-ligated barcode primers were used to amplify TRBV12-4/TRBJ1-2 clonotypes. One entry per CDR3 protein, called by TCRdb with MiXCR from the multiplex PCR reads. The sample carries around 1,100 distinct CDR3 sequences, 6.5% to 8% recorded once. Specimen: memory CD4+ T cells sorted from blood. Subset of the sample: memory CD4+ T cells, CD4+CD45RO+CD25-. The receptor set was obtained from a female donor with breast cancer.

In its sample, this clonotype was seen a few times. This CDR3 is CASSLRRYGYTF. CDR3 DNA: TGTGCCAGCAGTTTACGGAGATATGGCTACACCTTC. The chain combines TRBV12-3 or TRBV12-4 with TRBJ1-2; D ambiguous. The CDR3 runs to 12 residues. Trimming pared 2 bases from V and 5 bases from J, leaving 6 bases between.

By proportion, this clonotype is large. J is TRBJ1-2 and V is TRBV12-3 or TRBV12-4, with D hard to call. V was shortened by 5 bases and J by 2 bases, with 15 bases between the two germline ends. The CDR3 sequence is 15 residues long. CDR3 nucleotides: TGTGCCAGCAGTCGGACGGATACACCAAACTATGGCTACACCTTC. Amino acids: CASSRTDTPNYGYTF.

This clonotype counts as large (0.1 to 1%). CDR3 nucleotide sequence: TGTGCCAGCAGACCGGCGGGACAGGCTTATGGCTACACCTTC. Protein product: CASRPAGQAYGYTF. The chain recombines TRBV12-3 or TRBV12-4 with TRBJ1-2; 8 bases map to TRBD1. V lost 6 bases, J lost 5 bases, and 8 bases stayed unmatched. The CDR3 consists of 14 residues.

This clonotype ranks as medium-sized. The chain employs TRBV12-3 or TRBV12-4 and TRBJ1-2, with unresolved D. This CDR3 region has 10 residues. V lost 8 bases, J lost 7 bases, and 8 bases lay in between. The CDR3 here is CASGLRGYTF. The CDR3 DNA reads TGTGCCAGCGGCCTTCGTGGCTACACCTTC.

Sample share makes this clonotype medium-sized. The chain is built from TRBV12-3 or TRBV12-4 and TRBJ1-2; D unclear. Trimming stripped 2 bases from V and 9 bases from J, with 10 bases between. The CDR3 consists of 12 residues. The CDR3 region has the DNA TGTGCCAGCAGTTTAAAATTACTATGCTACACCTTC. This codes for CASSLKLLCYTF.

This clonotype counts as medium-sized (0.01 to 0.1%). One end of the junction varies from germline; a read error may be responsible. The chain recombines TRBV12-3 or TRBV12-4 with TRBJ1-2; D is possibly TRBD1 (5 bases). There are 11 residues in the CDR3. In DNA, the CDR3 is TGTGCAGTCAGGGTGAACTTTGGCTACACCTTC. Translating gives CAVRVNFGYTF.

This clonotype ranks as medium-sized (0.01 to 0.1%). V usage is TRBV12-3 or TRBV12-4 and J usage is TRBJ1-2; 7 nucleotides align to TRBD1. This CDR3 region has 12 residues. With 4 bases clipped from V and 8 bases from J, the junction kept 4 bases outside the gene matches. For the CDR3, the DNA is TGTGCCAGCAGTTCCACAGGGGACGGCTACACCTTC. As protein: CASSSTGDGYTF.

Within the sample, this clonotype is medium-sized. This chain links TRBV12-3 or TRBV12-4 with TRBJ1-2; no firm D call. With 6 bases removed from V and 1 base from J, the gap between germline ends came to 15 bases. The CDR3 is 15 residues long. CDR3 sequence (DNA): TGTGCCAGCAGCCTCCGAGGGAGACTTAACTATGGCTACACCTTC. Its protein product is CASSLRGRLNYGYTF.

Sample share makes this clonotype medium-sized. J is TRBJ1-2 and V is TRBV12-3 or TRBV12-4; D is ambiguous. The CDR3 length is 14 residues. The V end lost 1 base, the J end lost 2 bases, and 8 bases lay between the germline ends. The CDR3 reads CASSLGVSNYGYTF. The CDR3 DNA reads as TGTGCCAGCAGTTTAGGGGTTTCCAACTATGGCTACACCTTC.

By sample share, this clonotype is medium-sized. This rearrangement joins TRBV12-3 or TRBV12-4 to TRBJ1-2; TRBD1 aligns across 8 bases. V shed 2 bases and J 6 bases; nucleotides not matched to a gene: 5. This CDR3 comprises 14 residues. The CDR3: CASSLSRTGNGYTF. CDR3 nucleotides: TGTGCCAGCAGTTTAAGTCGGACAGGGAATGGCTACACCTTC.

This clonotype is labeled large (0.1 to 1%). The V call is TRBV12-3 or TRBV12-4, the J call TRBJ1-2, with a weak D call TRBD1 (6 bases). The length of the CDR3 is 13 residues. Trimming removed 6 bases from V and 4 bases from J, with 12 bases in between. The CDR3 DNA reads TGTGCCAGCAGACAAACAGGGTTCTATGGCTACACCTTC. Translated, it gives CASRQTGFYGYTF.

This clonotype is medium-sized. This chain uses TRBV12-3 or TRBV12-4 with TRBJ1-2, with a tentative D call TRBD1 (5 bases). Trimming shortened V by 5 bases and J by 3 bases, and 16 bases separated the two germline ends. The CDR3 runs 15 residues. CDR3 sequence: CASSPGEGRDYGYTF. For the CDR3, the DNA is TGTGCCAGCAGTCCCGGCGAGGGGCGGGACTATGGCTACACCTTC.

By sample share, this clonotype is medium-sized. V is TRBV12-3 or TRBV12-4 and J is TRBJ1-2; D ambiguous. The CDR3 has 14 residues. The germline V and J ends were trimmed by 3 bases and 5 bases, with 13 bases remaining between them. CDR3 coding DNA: TGTGCCAGCAGTTTCGGCCCTTCTGGATATGGCTACACCTTC. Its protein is CASSFGPSGYGYTF.